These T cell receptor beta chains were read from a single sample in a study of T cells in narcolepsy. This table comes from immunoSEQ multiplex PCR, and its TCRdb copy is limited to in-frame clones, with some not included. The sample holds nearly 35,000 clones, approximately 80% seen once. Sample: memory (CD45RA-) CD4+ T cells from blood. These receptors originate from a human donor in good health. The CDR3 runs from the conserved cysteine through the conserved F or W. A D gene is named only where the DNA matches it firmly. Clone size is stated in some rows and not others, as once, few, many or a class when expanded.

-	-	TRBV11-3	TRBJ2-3	TGTGCCAGCTCTGAGGGGGGGGTAGGGACGCAGTATTTT	CASSEGGVGTQYF
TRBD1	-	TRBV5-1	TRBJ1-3	TGCGCCAGCCACGACAGGGCGTCAGGAAACACCATATATTTT	CASHDRASGNTIYF
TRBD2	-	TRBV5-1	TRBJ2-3	TGCGCCAGCAGCATAACCGGGACTAGCGGGGGCACAGATACGCAGTATTTT	CASSITGTSGGTDTQYF
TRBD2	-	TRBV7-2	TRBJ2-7	TGTGCCAGCAGCTTGGGACTAGCGGGGGGCGCCTACGAGCAGTACTTC	CASSLGLAGGAYEQYF
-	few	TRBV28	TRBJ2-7	TGTGCCAGCAGTTTGAGTAGCGCCTACGAGCAGTACTTC	CASSLSSAYEQYF
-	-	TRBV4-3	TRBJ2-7	TGCGCCAGCAGCCAAGTTCCGGGGGGCTTAAACGAGCAGTACTTC	CASSQVPGGLNEQYF
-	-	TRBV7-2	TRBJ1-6	TGTGCCAGCAGCTTAGTCGGCAGGGGTGATTCGCCCCTCCACTTT	CASSLVGRGDSPLHF
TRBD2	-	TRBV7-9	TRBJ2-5	TGTGCCAGCAACCTGGGGGGGGAGACCCAGTACTTC	CASNLGGETQYF
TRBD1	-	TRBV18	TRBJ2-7	TGTGCCAGCTCACCAACCGGGACAGCGGACGAGCAGTACTTC	CASSPTGTADEQYF
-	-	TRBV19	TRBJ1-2	TGTGCCAGTAGTACTGGACATCCTGGGGTTGGCTACACCTTC	CASSTGHPGVGYTF
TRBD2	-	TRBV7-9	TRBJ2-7	TGTGCCAGCAGCTCACGGGGGGGCCCCTACGAGCAGTACTTC	CASSSRGGPYEQYF
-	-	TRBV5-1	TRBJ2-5	TGCGCCAGCAGCTTGGACACACTCCAGGGGCGCTGGGAGACCCAGTACTTC	CASSLDTLQGRWETQYF
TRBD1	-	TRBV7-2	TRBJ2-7	TGTGCCAGCAGGCTTCGGGACAGGGGAGGCTACGAGCAGTACTTC	CASRLRDRGGYEQYF
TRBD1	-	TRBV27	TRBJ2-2	TGTGCCAGCAGTATCCGTAGGACAGGGGGCGGCACCGGGGAGCTGTTTTTT	CASSIRRTGGGTGELFF
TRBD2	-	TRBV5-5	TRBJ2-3	TGTGCCAGCAGCCTCCGACTAGCGGAAGATACGCAGTATTTT	CASSLRLAEDTQYF
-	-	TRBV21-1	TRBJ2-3	TGTGCCAGCAGCACAATGAGGCTAGCGGGAGGGGGCACAGATACGCAGTATTTT	CASSTMRLAGGGTDTQYF
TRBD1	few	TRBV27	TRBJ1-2	TGTGCCAGCAGTTTCCGCCCGGGACAGATTTATGGCTACACCTTC	CASSFRPGQIYGYTF
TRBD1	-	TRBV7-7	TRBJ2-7	TGTGCCAGCAGCCCAGGGACAGGGGGCTACGAGCAGTACTTC	CASSPGTGGYEQYF
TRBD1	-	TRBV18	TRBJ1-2	TGTGCCAGCTCACCACCTGGGACAGGGGTAACAGTGGATGGCTACACCTTC	CASSPPGTGVTVDGYTF
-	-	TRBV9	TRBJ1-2	TGTGCCAGCAGCGTAGGGGCGGGCTACACCTTC	CASSVGAGYTF
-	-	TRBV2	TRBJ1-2	TGTGCCAGCAGGGAGGGAATTGGGTATGGCTACACCTTC	CASREGIGYGYTF
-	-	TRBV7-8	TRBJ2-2	TGTGCCAGCAGCTTAGACGGGGTGAACACCGGGGAGCTGTTTTTT	CASSLDGVNTGELFF
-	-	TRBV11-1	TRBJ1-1	TGTGCCAGCAGCTTCGAGGCCCGGACAGCAGGGACTGAAGCTTTCTTT	CASSFEARTAGTEAFF
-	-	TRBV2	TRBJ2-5	TGTGCCAGCAGTGAGCTTGGACCAGCAGGTGGGACCCAGTACTTC	CASSELGPAGGTQYF